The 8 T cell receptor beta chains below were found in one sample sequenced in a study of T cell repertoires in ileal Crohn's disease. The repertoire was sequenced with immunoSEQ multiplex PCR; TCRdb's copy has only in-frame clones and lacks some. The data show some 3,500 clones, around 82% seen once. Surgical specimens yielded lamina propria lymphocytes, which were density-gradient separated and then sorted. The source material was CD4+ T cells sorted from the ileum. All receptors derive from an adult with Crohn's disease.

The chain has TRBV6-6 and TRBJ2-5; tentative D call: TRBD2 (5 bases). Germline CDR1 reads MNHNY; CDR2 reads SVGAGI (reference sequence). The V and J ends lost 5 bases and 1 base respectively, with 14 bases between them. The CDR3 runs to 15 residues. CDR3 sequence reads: CASSDLGSIQETQYF. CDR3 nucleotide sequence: TGTGCCAGCAGTGACCTGGGGAGCATCCAAGAGACCCAGTACTTC.

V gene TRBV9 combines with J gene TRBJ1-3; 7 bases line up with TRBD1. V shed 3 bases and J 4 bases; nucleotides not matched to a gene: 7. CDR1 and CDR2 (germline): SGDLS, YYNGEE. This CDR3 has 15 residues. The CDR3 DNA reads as TGTGCCAGCAGCGCCAAGGGGGCGCGAGGAAACACCATATATTTT. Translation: CASSAKGARGNTIYF.

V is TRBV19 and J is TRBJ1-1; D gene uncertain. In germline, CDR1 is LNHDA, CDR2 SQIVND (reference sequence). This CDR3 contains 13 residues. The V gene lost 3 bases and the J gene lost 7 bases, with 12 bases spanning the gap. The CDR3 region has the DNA TGTGCCAGTAGTATGACGTTGGAGGGTGAAGCTTTCTTT. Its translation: CASSMTLEGEAFF.

CDR3 residues: CASSPWTNYQETQYF. The CDR3 nucleotides read TGTGCCAGCAGTCCTTGGACTAACTACCAAGAGACCCAGTACTTC. This chain links TRBV6-5 with TRBJ2-5, with D maybe TRBD2 (6 bases). V was clipped by 5 bases and J by 0 bases, with 13 bases between them. This CDR3 comprises 15 residues. Germline V gene data show CDR1 as MNHEY and CDR2 as SVGAGI.

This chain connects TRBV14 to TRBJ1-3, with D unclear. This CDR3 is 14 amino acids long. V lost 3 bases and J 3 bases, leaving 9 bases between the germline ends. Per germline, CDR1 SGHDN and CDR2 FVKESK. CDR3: CASSQAGGGNTIYF. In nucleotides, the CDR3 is TGTGCCAGCAGCCAGGCGGGTGGTGGAAACACCATATATTTT.

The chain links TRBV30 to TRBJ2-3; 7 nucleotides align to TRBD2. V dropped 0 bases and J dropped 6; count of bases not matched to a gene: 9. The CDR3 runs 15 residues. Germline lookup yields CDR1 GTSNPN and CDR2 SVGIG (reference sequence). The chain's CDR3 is CAWSVLAGIFDTQYF. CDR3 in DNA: TGTGCCTGGAGTGTATTAGCGGGTATATTTGATACGCAGTATTTT.

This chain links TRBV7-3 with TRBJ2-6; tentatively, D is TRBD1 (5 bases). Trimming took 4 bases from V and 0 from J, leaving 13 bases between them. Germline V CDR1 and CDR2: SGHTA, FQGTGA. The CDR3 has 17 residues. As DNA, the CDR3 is TGTGCCAGCAGCTCACTACCAGGGCCCTCTGGGGCCAACGTCCTGACTTTC. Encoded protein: CASSSLPGPSGANVLTF.

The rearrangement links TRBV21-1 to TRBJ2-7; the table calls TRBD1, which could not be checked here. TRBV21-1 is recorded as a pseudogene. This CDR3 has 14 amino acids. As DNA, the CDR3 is TGTGCCAGCAGCAAAGATTGGACAGTTTCCGAGCAGTACTTC. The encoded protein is CASSKDWTVSEQYF.